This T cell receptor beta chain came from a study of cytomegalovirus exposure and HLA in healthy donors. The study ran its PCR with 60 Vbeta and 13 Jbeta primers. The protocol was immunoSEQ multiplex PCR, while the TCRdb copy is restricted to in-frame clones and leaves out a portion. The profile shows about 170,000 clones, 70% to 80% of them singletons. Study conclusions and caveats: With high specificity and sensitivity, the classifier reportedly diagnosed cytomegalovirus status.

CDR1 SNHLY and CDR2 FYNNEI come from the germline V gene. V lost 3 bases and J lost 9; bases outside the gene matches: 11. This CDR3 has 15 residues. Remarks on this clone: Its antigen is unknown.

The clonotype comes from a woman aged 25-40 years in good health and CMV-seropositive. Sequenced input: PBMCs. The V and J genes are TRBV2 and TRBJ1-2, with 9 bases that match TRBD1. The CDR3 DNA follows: TGTGCCAGCAGTGAGGACAGGGGTCGGGGAAATAGCTACACCTTC. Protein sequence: CASSEDRGRGNSYTF. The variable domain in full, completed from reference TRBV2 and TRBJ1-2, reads EPEVTQTPSHQVTQMGQEVILRCVPISNHLYFYWYRQILGQKVEFLVSFYNNEISEKSEIFDDQFSVERPDGSNFTLKIRSTKLEDSAMYFCASSEDRGRGNSYTFGSGTRLTVV.